The sequence of this TCR beta chain was determined in a study of T cells in tuberculosis. The wider study: T cells were selected with CD1B tetramers loaded with glucose monomycolate. IGRA-negative adolescents, IGRA-positive adolescents with latent tuberculosis and adults with active tuberculosis formed this South African cohort.

Profiled with immunoSEQ multiplex PCR; TCRdb holds only in-frame clones, not every one. In the table there are 30,000 to 45,000 clones, approximately 94% of which are singletons. CDR1 and CDR2 from the germline V gene are SGHKS and YYEKEE (reference sequence). Trimming stripped 0 bases from V and 0 bases from J, with 9 bases between. This CDR3 comprises 15 residues. As concerns this clone: The antigen is unknown.

Study-wide points: Active tuberculosis alpha repertoires lay closer to GMM-specific TCRs than controls'.

This receptor was obtained from a donor aged 10 to 29 with latent tuberculosis or without tuberculosis infection. Some clones in this sample may be carry-over from other donors' samples. V gene TRBV5-5 combines with J gene TRBJ1-1; D is unresolved. The sequenced sample was PBMCs. The CDR3 DNA reads as TGTGCCAGCAGCTTGGGTGCAGATATGAACACTGAAGCTTTCTTT. It is translated as CASSLGADMNTEAFF.